The source of this TCR beta chain is a study of Graves' ophthalmopathy and Graves' hyperthyroidism (dated by TCRdb to the late 2010s). In terms of the full investigation: Peripheral blood was collected before any treatment was given, at the time of initial diagnosis. The 75 to 100 discovery patients were randomly divided into training and test sets at a 7:3 ratio. Once sampling was done, hyperthyroidism patients were given methimazole at a starting dose of 30 mg daily, while ophthalmopathy patients were given high-dose intravenous methylprednisolone. To explore V-J signatures distinguishing ophthalmopathy from hyperthyroidism, a discovery set of 100 patients (about 43 ophthalmopathy, 57 stable hyperthyroidism) was enrolled. In total, approximately 140 blood samples were TCR-sequenced: some 43 ophthalmopathy, some 75 hyperthyroidism and roughly 17 hyperthyroidism-to-ophthalmopathy patients. An independent validation cohort comprised roughly 20 hyperthyroidism patients and roughly 15 patients who later progressed from hyperthyroidism to ophthalmopathy. In about six hyperthyroidism patients, the T-cell repertoire of thyroid tissue was compared with the T-cell repertoire of blood. The study used signatures of the TCR beta repertoire to tell Graves' ophthalmopathy apart from Graves' hyperthyroidism and to predict which patients would progress to ophthalmopathy.

The research as a whole found: Among expanded thyroid clonotypes with frequency above 0.001, most also showed up in blood, which suggests that blood repertoires may reflect the thyroid immune response. Ophthalmopathy was separated from stable hyperthyroidism by the 13-signature model with roughly 88% sensitivity and about 81% specificity in cross-validation and with 80%/75% in the test set. In validation, the model predicted ophthalmopathy progression with over 60% sensitivity and 72.22% specificity; more than ten predicted patients were CT-confirmed with GO in a median of around 6.5 months. Sample size was not statistically predetermined, and group allocation was not concealed from the investigators.

For repertoire sequencing, TCR beta CDR3 regions were amplified from RNA transcripts. HTBI primers and the Qiagen OneStep RT-PCR kit were used in a first-round RT-PCR, which was followed by a second-round multiplex PCR, size selection and purification. Sequencing of the libraries was carried out on an Illumina HiSeq2000 in paired-end mode with 100 bp reads. In the paper's pipeline: Reads were processed with SOAPnuke, discarding reads with adapters, uncalled bases, mean Phred below 15, or no exact constant-primer or identifier match. High-quality paired reads were merged with COPE v1.2.5. Each unique nucleotide sequence was treated as a clonotype, and MiTCR v1.1 was used to align the clonotypes to the IMGT TRB V, D and J references. Analysis was restricted to V-J combinations with a frequency above 0.0001, which covered roughly 99% of repertoires. For each V-J combination, a TCR clonal expansion and chaos score was defined as F50 clonal expansion divided by the chaos observed in the TCRdist matrix. Features were reduced by Welch's t-statistics and random forest to approximately 13 V-J combinations, which fed a naive Bayes classifier. Thyroid-blood repertoire similarity was quantified with the Morisita-Horn index. In TCRdb, the public reads were trimmed at Q25 with fastp and aligned with MiXCR, with productive beta chains retained. Entries are consolidated by CDR3 protein sequence, retaining the most common genes and DNA. The V and J calls and clone size come from TCRdb's table, not from the authors' own analysis. The sample table records about 500,000 distinct CDR3 sequences; 14% of these occur just once. Together, the top ten hold over 8% of the sample.

Patients with ophthalmopathy had moderately to severely active disease, with a Clinical Activity Score of 3 or more, a NOSPECS grade of 4 or more, and a disease duration of less than 3 months. Patients were excluded if they had other autoimmune diseases, uncontrolled infections, pregnancy or lactation. Diagnosis relied on clinical symptoms, serum thyroxine, TRAb, thyroid ultrasound and orbital computed tomography. Ficoll-Paque density gradient centrifugation was used to isolate PBMCs from 8.5 to 10 ml of fresh peripheral blood. Trizol reagent was used to extract the total RNA, and its quality was then checked on an Agilent 2100 Bioanalyzer. This clonotype was detected many times. Its antigen is not yet known. No base-level quality is on record; no much larger clone is a single base apart. This TCR was sampled from a woman in her 30s with Graves' ophthalmopathy. Donor details come from another sample of the same person, matched by shared clones. Sequences were obtained from blood.

The sequence in DNA is TGCGCCAGCAGCCCGGGTCCTCAAGCCTACGAGCAGTACTTC. Its translation reads: CASSPGPQAYEQYF. This chain is built from TRBV5-1 and TRBJ2-7, with the D gene call left open. The CDR3 covers 14 residues, taking in both the cysteine and the phenylalanine. Only the CDR3 DNA is retained, 42 bases long and in frame from the first base. CDR1 and CDR2 (SGHRS, YFSETQ) derive from the germline V gene. Trimming at the junction amounts to 4 bases on V and 2 bases on J, and the germline ends lie 13 bases apart.